The clone carrying this T cell receptor (beta chain) was seen at least ten times. Its antigen is not known. This CDR3 region has 15 residues. Germline lookup yields CDR1 DFQATT and CDR2 SNEGSKA (reference sequence). Trimming at V came to 3 bases and at J to 4 bases, leaving 8 bases not matched to a gene. The data belong to a study of naive and memory T cell subsets. Treatment reported: skin biopsy from PPD injection site in Mantoux-positive individual. The library had UMIs added by 3' ligation of an oligonucleotide to TCR cDNA. Reverse transcription used DNase-treated unsorted total RNA, aiming for roughly 1 to 1,100 ng. Four PCR rounds used nested alpha and beta constant region primers plus the SP2 primer. Each CDR3 protein gets one entry after TCRdb re-called the UMI-ligation and nested PCR reads with MiXCR. Of around 25,000 distinct CDR3 sequences listed, 5.5% to 7.5% are singletons. Study outcomes and limitations: Higher TCR numbers at tuberculin sites reflect T cell infiltration, per interpretation.

The rearrangement uses TRBV20-1 and TRBJ2-2; TRBD2 matches 7 bases. Sequences were derived from skin, sampled from a tuberculin skin test site. This receptor was obtained from an adult in good health. Written as DNA, the CDR3 is TGCAGTGCTAGTATTGGGACTACTCTCACCGGGGAGCTGTTTTTT. Protein sequence: CSASIGTTLTGELFF.